The entry below gives a single TCR beta chain sequence along with its context. Its cognate antigen is unknown. The data were obtained in a study of CD8 T cells in ankylosing spondylitis. Study-wide findings and caveats: There was a TCR beta motif, made of several highly homologous variants, that appeared characteristic of ankylosing spondylitis blood.

Quantitative 5'-RACE was performed with molecular barcodes, and it yielded the TCR beta libraries. TCRdb reprocessed the 5' RACE reads with MiXCR, giving one entry per CDR3 protein. This table has fewer than 250,000 distinct CDR3 sequences, 18% appearing once. Sequenced: blood, either unsorted or a sorted T cell fraction (not recorded which). This TCR was sampled from a male donor with ankylosing spondylitis.

This CDR3 reads CASSFVGDGTGNIQYF. The CDR3 region has the DNA TGTGCCAGCAGTTTCGTAGGGGATGGGACGGGAAACATTCAGTACTTC. The chain couples TRBV27 to TRBJ2-4; D could derive from TRBD1 or TRBD2 (5 bases each). CDR1 and CDR2 (germline): MNHEY, SMNVEV (reference sequence). V was pared by 3 bases and J by 6 bases, with 18 bases between. The CDR3 is made up of 16 amino acids.